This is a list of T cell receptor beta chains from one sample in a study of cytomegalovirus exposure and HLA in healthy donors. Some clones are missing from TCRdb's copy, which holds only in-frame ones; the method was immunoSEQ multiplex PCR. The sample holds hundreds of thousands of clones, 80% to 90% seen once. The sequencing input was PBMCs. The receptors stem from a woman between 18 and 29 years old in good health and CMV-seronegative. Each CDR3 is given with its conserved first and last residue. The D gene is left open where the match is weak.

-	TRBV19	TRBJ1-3	TGTGCCAGTAGTATAGATACTGGAAACACCATATATTTT	CASSIDTGNTIYF
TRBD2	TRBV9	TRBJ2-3	TGTGCCAGCAGCTTCCGGACTAGCGGGGGGGACTTGTCGAGCACAGATACGCAGTATTTT	CASSFRTSGGDLSSTDTQYF
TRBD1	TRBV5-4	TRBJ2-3	TGTGCCAGCAGCTTAGGCCGACAGGGACCCACAGATACGCAGTATTTT	CASSLGRQGPTDTQYF
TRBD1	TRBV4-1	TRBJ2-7	TGCGCCAGCAGCCCGGGACAGAGAGGCTACGAGCAGTACTTC	CASSPGQRGYEQYF
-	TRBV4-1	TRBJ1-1	TGCGCCAGCAGCCATAACCCCAACATTTACACTGAAGCTTTCTTT	CASSHNPNIYTEAFF
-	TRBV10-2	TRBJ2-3	TGCGCCAGCAGTGCCCCGGGACAAGGCACAGATACGCAGTATTTT	CASSAPGQGTDTQYF
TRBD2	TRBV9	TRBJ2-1	TGTGCCAGCAGCGCCTCGGGATGGTGGGGGGGTGGTGAGCAGTTCTTC	CASSASGWWGGGEQFF
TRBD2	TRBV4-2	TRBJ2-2	TGTGCCAGCAGCGAGATTAGCGGGGGGCGGACCGGGGAGCTGTTTTTT	CASSEISGGRTGELFF
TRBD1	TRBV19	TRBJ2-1	TGTGCCAGTAGTAATACCGGGACAGGCCGGTACAATGAGCAGTTCTTC	CASSNTGTGRYNEQFF
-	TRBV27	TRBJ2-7	TGTGCCAGCAGTAACCGGTACAGGGCCCCATCCGAGCAGTACTTC	CASSNRYRAPSEQYF
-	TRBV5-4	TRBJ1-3	TGTGCCAGCAGTGTTGGGGGACATCTTTCCAGAAACACCATATATTTT	CASSVGGHLSRNTIYF
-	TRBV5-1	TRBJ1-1	TGCGCCAGCAGCTTGGATCCGGGTATGAACACTGAAGCTTTCTTT	CASSLDPGMNTEAFF
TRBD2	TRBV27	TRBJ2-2	TGTGCCAGCAGGTCTTTGTCTAGCGGGGCGAACACCGGGGAGCTGTTTTTT	CASRSLSSGANTGELFF
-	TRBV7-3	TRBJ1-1	TGTGCCAGCAGCTCCCACAGGAACACTGAAGCTTTCTTT	CASSSHRNTEAFF
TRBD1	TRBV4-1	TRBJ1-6	TGCGCCAGCAGCCTTCAAAACAGGGGGAGGGAATCACCCCTCCACTTT	CASSLQNRGRESPLHF